This T cell receptor (beta chain) appears in the sequencing data of a study of CXCR3-negative and CXCR3-positive naive CD8 T cells. About the research overall: Collectively, the libraries yielded approximately 140 million TRB reads in total, at about 1.5 +/- 0.3 million per library.

The CDR3 is 19 residues long. Germline-derived CDR1 and CDR2 are SGHKS and YYEKEE (reference sequence). Study findings and constraints: TRB CDR3 hydrophobicity was greater in CXCR3-positive naive cells than in CXCR3-negative naive cells.

Libraries were UMI-labeled 5' RACE TRB cDNA. TCRdb re-called the 5' RACE reads; one entry per CDR3 protein, DNA not given. The table for this sample gives about 150,000 distinct CDR3 sequences. Naive CD8+ T cells were CD45RO-CCR7+CD27+CD95-. Notes on this clonotype: The antigen is unknown.

The material sequenced was naive CXCR3+ CD8+ T cells from blood. The subset here: CD45RO-CCR7+CD27+CD95- naive CD8+ T cells expressing CXCR3 (TNR3+). The rearrangement joins TRBV5-5 to TRBJ2-2; no DNA is available, so the TRBD1 call from TCRdb remains unchecked. The TCR was taken from a human donor in good health. Some clones in this sample may be carry-over from other donors' samples. The CDR3 spells CASSSAIWGHVTNTGELFF.